This paragraph covers one T cell receptor (beta chain) sequence. As for treatment: oral pan-JAK inhibitor, 5-10 mg twice daily. Patients with alopecia areata provided lesional scalp punch biopsies as well as peripheral blood. The CDR3 runs 11 residues. Trimming removed 3 bases at V and 7 bases at J, with 7 bases between. CDR1 and CDR2 from the germline V gene are SEHNR and FQNEAQ (reference sequence). These data come from a study of CD8+ T cells in alopecia areata. In each case, RNA was isolated and then reverse transcribed into cDNA as the sequencing template. The protocol was immunoSEQ multiplex PCR, while the TCRdb copy is restricted to in-frame clones and leaves out a portion. Among more than 140,000 clones, about 88% were seen once, and the ten largest hold under 15%.

The clonotype originates from a human donor with alopecia areata. V and J are TRBV7-9 and TRBJ2-7; no firm D call. The input for sequencing was CD8+ T cells sorted from blood, taken at week 4, from a patient treated with tofacitinib. The CDR3 DNA is TGTGCCAGCAGCTTTAGAGGAGAGCAGTACTTC. Amino acid sequence: CASSFRGEQYF.